The 22 T cell receptor beta chains presented below share a single source sample, sequenced in a study of cytomegalovirus exposure and HLA in healthy donors. PCR used 60 Vbeta primers and 13 Jbeta primers. Clones were sequenced by immunoSEQ multiplex PCR, and TCRdb holds only the in-frame ones, with some missing. The sample gives some 190,000 clones, 80% of which show up once; 1.5% to 2% is in the top ten. Sequencing was carried out using PBMCs. These receptors all stem from a woman aged 25 to 39 in good health and CMV-seronegative.

The count of this clone is one. CDR3 amino acids: CASSTYESPEAFF. The CDR3 DNA follows: TGTGCCAGCAGCACCTACGAGAGTCCTGAAGCTTTCTTT. The chain employs TRBV7-9 and TRBJ1-1; D gene ambiguous. This CDR3 contains 13 residues. V gave up 5 bases and J gave up 6 bases, with 13 bases separating them. Germline values: CDR1 SEHNR, CDR2 FQNEAQ (reference sequence). The variable domain in full, completed from reference TRBV7-9 and TRBJ1-1, reads DTGVSQNPRHKITKRGQNVTFRCDPISEHNRLYWYRQTLGQGPEFLTYFQNEAQLEKSRLLSDRFSAERPKGSFSTLEIQRTEQGDSAMYLCASSTYESPEAFFGQGTRLTVV.

The chain employs TRBV5-1 and TRBJ1-5; TRBD1 agrees at 11 bases. The CDR3 spans 15 residues. Trimming removed 1 base from V and 6 bases from J; junction bases left unmatched: 3. The germline V gene encodes CDR1 SGHRS and CDR2 YFSETQ. This chain's CDR3 is CASSLSGTGGQPQHF. The CDR3 DNA reads as TGCGCCAGCAGCTTGTCCGGGACAGGGGGTCAGCCCCAGCATTTT.

The CDR3 DNA is TGCGCCAGCACCTACGGGGACACTAACTATGGCTACACCTTC. It translates to CASTYGDTNYGYTF. V and J are TRBV5-1 and TRBJ1-2; TRBD1 might be the D (6 bases). Per the germline V gene, CDR1 is SGHRS and CDR2 is YFSETQ. The CDR3 consists of 14 residues. The V end was cut by 6 bases, the J end by 0 bases, with 12 bases between.

The chain is built from TRBV30 and TRBJ1-2, with 9 bases fitting TRBD1. J gave up 8 bases and V 0 bases, and 10 bases lay outside the gene matches. CDR1 is GTSNPN, CDR2 SVGIG, per germline (reference sequence). The CDR3 is made up of 15 amino acids. In nucleotides, the CDR3 is TGTGCCTGGAGTGTACGCTCACAGGGGGCGGGGGGCTACACCTTC. It is translated as CAWSVRSQGAGGYTF.

The CDR3: CASRGRDRGIGEQFF. The CDR3 DNA follows: TGTGCCAGCAGGGGACGGGACAGGGGGATAGGTGAGCAGTTCTTC. The chain couples TRBV6-5 to TRBJ2-1, with 11 nucleotides matching TRBD1. Germline CDR1 reads MNHEY; CDR2 reads SVGAGI. The CDR3 loop spans 15 amino acids. J was trimmed by 9 bases and V by 6 bases; bases with no gene match: 10.

CDR3 sequence reads: CASSEYTGTGKETQYF. CDR3 in DNA: TGTGCCAGCAGTGAATATACTGGGACAGGGAAAGAGACCCAGTACTTC. The gene calls are TRBV25-1 and TRBJ2-5; 9 positions agree with TRBD1. The CDR3 runs 16 residues. V shed 0 bases, J shed 3 bases, and the junction held 5 bases outside the gene matches. Germline V gene lookup returns CDR1 MGHDK and CDR2 SYGVNS.

This chain joins TRBV5-1 and TRBJ1-1; D possibly corresponds to TRBD1 (6 bases). Per the germline V gene, CDR1 is SGHRS and CDR2 is YFSETQ. Trimming pared 0 bases from V and 0 bases from J, leaving 12 bases between. This CDR3 has 16 amino acids. CDR3 nucleotides: TGCGCCAGCAGCTTGGCCAGGGGACTAATGAACACTGAAGCTTTCTTT. It codes for CASSLARGLMNTEAFF.

The genes are TRBV5-1 and TRBJ1-4; D perhaps matches TRBD1 (5 bases). Germline values: CDR1 SGHRS, CDR2 YFSETQ. Trimming left V 2 bases short and J 8 bases short, with 19 bases between. The CDR3 has 16 amino acids. The CDR3 DNA reads TGCGCCAGCAGCTTTGGGACTCTTCATTGGGAGGAAAAACTGTTTTTT. Protein product: CASSFGTLHWEEKLFF.

This chain joins TRBV2 and TRBJ2-1; 11 bases agree with TRBD2. Looked up from germline, CDR1 is SNHLY and CDR2 is FYNNEI. J lost 8 bases, V lost 7 bases, and 13 bases had no gene match. The length of the CDR3 is 16 residues. As DNA, the CDR3 is TGTGCCAGCACAAAAGTAGCGGGGGGGGACTGGGATGAGCAGTTCTTC. This sequence encodes CASTKVAGGDWDEQFF.

The V call is TRBV6-4, the J call TRBJ2-5, with 9 nucleotides matching TRBD2. Per the germline V gene, CDR1 is MRHNA and CDR2 is SNTAGT. The CDR3 has 15 amino acids. V shed 2 bases and J 5 bases; nucleotides not matched to a gene: 6. The CDR3 here is CASSDVAGGWETQYF. The CDR3 DNA sequence: TGTGCCAGCAGTGACGTGGCGGGGGGGTGGGAGACCCAGTACTTC.

This chain joins TRBV6-6 and TRBJ2-3; possible D gene TRBD2, 5 bases. Germline V lookup: CDR1 MNHNY, CDR2 SVGAGI (reference sequence). The CDR3 is made up of 15 amino acids. V was pared by 2 bases and J by 6 bases, with 15 bases between. CDR3 nucleotides: TGTGCCAGCAGTTACGACGGACTCACGCCGGATACGCAGTATTTT. It specifies CASSYDGLTPDTQYF.

This clone was detected only once. V usage is TRBV7-2 and J usage is TRBJ2-6; TRBD1 might be the D (5 bases). The CDR3 is 15 amino acids. Germline V gene lookup returns CDR1 SGHTA and CDR2 FQGNSA. Between the trimmed V and J ends, which lost 5 bases and 1 base, there was a span of 9 bases. The chain's CDR3 is CASSRDSSGANVLTF. The CDR3, as DNA: TGTGCCAGCAGCCGTGACAGTTCTGGGGCCAACGTCCTGACTTTC.

This rearrangement joins TRBV5-1 to TRBJ2-3; TRBD2 matches at 10 bases. CDR1 and CDR2 from the germline V gene are SGHRS and YFSETQ. The ends lost 0 bases at V and 3 bases at J; junction bases unmatched: 4. The CDR3 length is 16 residues. CDR3 residues: CASSLGLAGATDTQYF. DNA for the CDR3: TGCGCCAGCAGCTTGGGACTAGCGGGCGCAACAGATACGCAGTATTTT.

This clone has a handful of counts. The chain uses TRBV30 and TRBJ1-6; D is unresolved. CDR1 is GTSNPN, CDR2 SVGIG, per germline (reference sequence). Deletions cut 4 bases from V and 7 bases from J, with 11 bases between. The CDR3 totals 13 residues. In DNA form, the CDR3 reads TGTGCCTGGACCGGTCAGGTCAATTCACCCCTCCACTTT. Its protein product is CAWTGQVNSPLHF.

The chain couples TRBV7-6 to TRBJ2-7, with 7 bases matching TRBD1. Germline V gene lookup returns CDR1 SGHVS and CDR2 FNYEAQ. This CDR3 has 13 residues. J gave up 4 bases and V 5 bases, and 5 bases lay outside the gene matches. CDR3 in amino acids: CASSPTTGYEQYF. As DNA, the CDR3 is TGTGCCAGCAGCCCTACGACAGGGTACGAGCAGTACTTC.

The chain is built from TRBV4-2 and TRBJ2-7; TRBD1 aligns across 7 bases. The trim removed 0 bases at V and 4 bases at J, leaving 3 bases unmatched. This CDR3 has 14 residues. In germline, CDR1 is LGHNA, CDR2 YNFKEQ. The DNA of the CDR3 is TGTGCCAGCAGCCAAGACAGGGGGTCGTACGAGCAGTACTTC. Protein: CASSQDRGSYEQYF.

This clone was seen more than once but under ten times. The V call is TRBV10-2, the J call TRBJ2-1, with TRBD2 matching over 12 bases. Unmatched junction bases numbered 2, after V lost 3 bases and J lost 8 bases. The length of the CDR3 is 14 residues. Germline V gives CDR1 WSHSY, CDR2 SAAADI. CDR3 loop: CASSELAGGYEQFF. CDR3 nucleotide sequence: TGCGCCAGCAGTGAACTAGCGGGGGGCTATGAGCAGTTCTTC.

The CDR3 loop reads CASRPQGVEAFF. The CDR3 bases are TGTGCCAGCAGGCCACAGGGCGTTGAAGCTTTCTTT. This chain connects TRBV2 to TRBJ1-1; weak D call: TRBD1 (6 bases). V gave up 6 bases and J gave up 7 bases, with 12 bases separating them. CDR1 SNHLY and CDR2 FYNNEI come from the germline V gene. The CDR3 runs 12 residues.

The rearrangement links TRBV29-1 to TRBJ1-2; 8 bases align to TRBD1. J gave up 5 bases and V 7 bases, and 3 bases lay outside the gene matches. The CDR3 runs to 11 residues. Germline V gene lookup returns CDR1 SQVTM and CDR2 ANQGSEA. The CDR3 DNA is TGCAGCGGCGGGACAGGTTATGGCTACACCTTC. This translates into CSGGTGYGYTF.

This rearrangement joins TRBV6-5 to TRBJ2-1, with D tentatively TRBD2 (6 bases). V was clipped by 4 bases and J by 3 bases, with 10 bases between them. Germline CDR1 and CDR2: MNHEY and SVGAGI. The CDR3 covers 14 residues. The CDR3 loop reads CASSFGTLYNEQFF. The DNA for the CDR3 is TGTGCCAGCAGTTTCGGGACTCTCTACAATGAGCAGTTCTTC.

This clone has just a few counts. The gene calls are TRBV11-2 and TRBJ2-3, with 9 bases identical to TRBD2. CDR1 is SGHAT, CDR2 FQNNGV, per germline. The CDR3 sequence is 17 residues long. With V trimmed by 0 bases and J by 4 bases, 8 bases remained unmatched. The CDR3 sequence is CASSLDGSLAGSDTQYF. In nucleotides, the CDR3 is TGTGCCAGCAGCTTAGATGGGTCCCTAGCGGGGTCAGATACGCAGTATTTT.

The V gene is TRBV19, the J gene TRBJ1-1; D perhaps matches TRBD1 (5 bases). This CDR3 spans 14 amino acids. Trimming took 8 bases from V and 3 from J, leaving 16 bases between them. Germline-derived CDR1 and CDR2 are LNHDA and SQIVND (reference sequence). The CDR3 bases are TGTGCCAGTCAATTAGACAAAGGGGACACTGAAGCTTTCTTT. It translates to CASQLDKGDTEAFF.